This T cell receptor beta chain stems from a study of somatic mutations in cytotoxic T cells in rheumatoid arthritis. The healthy controls consisted of blood donors aged roughly 50 years at the median (range roughly 20-75), around 60% of whom were female. Positively selected by magnetic beads, CD4+ and CD8+ cells were purity-checked by flow cytometry. TCRdb's copy holds only in-frame clones and misses some; the assay was immunoSEQ multiplex PCR. The table has more than 15,000 clones, less than 80% seen once; the top ten hold under 5.5%. The study's findings and limits: Per patient, the largest CD8+ clone was found to exceed 20% of CD8+ cells in about an eighth of the roughly 60 cases.

Germline CDR1 and CDR2: SQVTM and ANQGSEA. The V gene end was trimmed by 3 bases and the J gene end by 1 base; junction bases not matched to a gene: 1. The CDR3 totals 14 residues. Comment on this clone: The antigen is unknown.

The sequencing sample was made of CD8+ T cells sorted from blood. This clonotype was sampled from a man aged 55 to 69 in good health. The gene calls are TRBV29-1 and TRBJ2-5; 11 bases are shared with TRBD1. CDR3 loop: CSVEGTGGQETQYF. The CDR3 region has the DNA TGCAGCGTTGAGGGGACAGGGGGCCAAGAGACCCAGTACTTC. Together with reference TRBV29-1 and TRBJ2-5, the CDR3 gives the full variable domain: SAVISQKPSRDICQRGTSLTIQCQVDSQVTMMFWYRQQPGQSLTLIATANQGSEATYESGFVIDKFPISRPNLTFSTLTVSNMSPEDSSIYLCSVEGTGGQETQYFGPGTRLLVL.